The 29 T cell receptor beta chains below were found in one sample sequenced in a study of blood T cell repertoires in COVID-19. Clones were sequenced by immunoSEQ multiplex PCR, and TCRdb holds only the in-frame ones, with some missing. The data hold 150,000 to 200,000 clones, with approximately 79% observed a single time. What was sequenced was peripheral blood. Receptors were obtained from a woman older than 75 with acute or convalescent COVID-19.

The chain has TRBV7-2 and TRBJ1-3; D not resolved. Trimming left V 3 bases short and J 0 bases short, with 9 bases between. Germline CDR1 SGHTA, CDR2 FQGNSA. The CDR3 consists of 15 residues. In nucleotides, the CDR3 is TGTGCCAGCAGCTTGCGCGGGGTCTCTGGAAACACCATATATTTT. Protein product: CASSLRGVSGNTIYF.

In this sample, this clone turned up a few times. The rearrangement links TRBV7-9 to TRBJ2-7, with a tentative D call TRBD1 (6 bases). The V and J ends lost 5 bases and 3 bases respectively, with 11 bases between them. Germline V gives CDR1 SEHNR, CDR2 FQNEAQ (reference sequence). The CDR3 sequence is 13 residues long. The CDR3 sequence: CASSPGQFYEQYF. The CDR3 region has the DNA TGTGCCAGCAGCCCCGGACAGTTCTACGAGCAGTACTTC.

This clone was seen more than once but under ten times. At one of its ends the junction is not consistent with the germline gene, which may arise from a read error. The rearrangement links TRBV7-7 to TRBJ2-2; 9 bases are shared with TRBD2. The CDR3 is 16 residues long. Germline V lookup: CDR1 SSHAT, CDR2 FNYEAQ (reference sequence). The chain's CDR3 is CASSPGRLAVTGELFF. The CDR3 coding sequence is TGTGCTAGCAGCCCCGGAAGACTAGCGGTCACCGGGGAGCTGTTTTTT. The full variable domain, completed using reference TRBV7-7 and TRBJ2-2, is GAGVSQSPRYKVTKRGQDVTLRCDPISSHATLYWYQQALGQGPEFLTYFNYEAQPDKSGLPSDRFSAERPEGSISTLTIQRTEQRDSAMYRCASSPGRLAVTGELFFGEGSRLTVL.

The V gene is TRBV10-1, the J gene TRBJ2-1; TRBD2 is a possible D gene (6 bases). With 0 bases removed from V and 0 bases from J, the gap between germline ends came to 15 bases. The CDR3 sequence is 18 residues long. Per germline, CDR1 WNHNN and CDR2 SYGVQD (reference sequence). CDR3 bases: TGCGCCAGCAGTGAGTCTGGGCGGGGAATTAGCTCCTACAATGAGCAGTTCTTC. Amino acid sequence: CASSESGRGISSYNEQFF.

The chain recombines TRBV5-1 with TRBJ1-2; 9 positions match TRBD1. Germline lookup yields CDR1 SGHRS and CDR2 YFSETQ. V shed 4 bases, J shed 2 bases, and the junction held 3 bases outside the gene matches. The CDR3 is made up of 14 amino acids. CDR3 in amino acids: CASSVGQGNYGYTF. The CDR3 coding sequence is TGCGCCAGCAGCGTCGGACAGGGGAACTATGGCTACACCTTC.

This clone has only a few counts. V and J are TRBV7-9 and TRBJ2-3, with 8 bases aligning to TRBD2. The CDR3 covers 16 residues. Unmatched junction bases numbered 7, after V lost 3 bases and J lost 2 bases. From germline, CDR1 is SEHNR and CDR2 FQNEAQ (reference sequence). CDR3 amino acids: CASSFFTSGDTDTQYF. The CDR3 nucleotides read TGTGCCAGCAGCTTCTTTACTAGCGGAGACACAGATACGCAGTATTTT.

The V and J genes are TRBV7-2 and TRBJ2-1; the match to TRBD2 covers 7 bases. Germline V lookup: CDR1 SGHTA, CDR2 FQGNSA. The CDR3 covers 14 residues. The V gene end was trimmed by 4 bases and the J gene end by 5 bases; junction bases not matched to a gene: 5. In DNA form, the CDR3 reads TGTGCCAGCAGCTCCTCGACTAGCCACAATGAGCAGTTCTTC. This translates into CASSSSTSHNEQFF.

This chain connects TRBV6-1 to TRBJ2-2; 11 bases align to TRBD1. The CDR3 extends over 14 amino acids. CDR1 is MNHNS, CDR2 SASEGT, per germline. Trimming cost V 6 bases and J 7 bases; bases outside gene matches: 4. CDR3 in DNA: TGTGCCAGCAGACCGGGACAGGGGGTCGGGGAGCTGTTTTTT. Amino acids: CASRPGQGVGELFF.

In its sample, this clone was seen a few times. The V and J genes are TRBV2 and TRBJ1-5; D gene unclear. The V gene's germline CDR1 is SNHLY and CDR2 FYNNEI. This CDR3 is built from 17 residues. Trimming removed 4 bases at V and 5 bases at J, with 21 bases between. The DNA for the CDR3 is TGTGCCAGCAGTGTCCTCTGGTTAACACGCTCCCATCAGCCCCAGCATTTT. Its protein is CASSVLWLTRSHQPQHF.

V usage is TRBV12-3 or TRBV12-4 and J usage is TRBJ1-4, with D uncertain. The CDR3 has 11 amino acids. V was shortened by 2 bases and J by 8 bases, with 3 bases between the two germline ends. This chain's CDR3 is CASSLSEKLFF. The CDR3 coding sequence is TGTGCCAGCAGTTTAAGCGAAAAACTGTTTTTT.

The rearrangement uses TRBV5-5 and TRBJ1-1; a possible D gene is TRBD1 (5 bases). CDR3 size: 14 residues. Trimming shortened V by 2 bases and J by 7 bases, and 15 bases separated the two germline ends. In germline, CDR1 is SGHKS, CDR2 YYEKEE (reference sequence). As DNA, the CDR3 is TGTGCCAGCAGCTTTAGGGGCCTAGACTTTGAAGCTTTCTTT. Residues: CASSFRGLDFEAFF.

The rearrangement joins TRBV12-3 or TRBV12-4 to TRBJ2-7, with D possibly matching TRBD1 (6 bases). The CDR3 spans 12 residues. Trimming pared 7 bases from V and 3 bases from J, leaving 10 bases between. The CDR3 loop is CASTVQGYEQYF. The DNA for the CDR3 is TGTGCCAGCACCGTACAGGGCTACGAGCAGTACTTC.

This clone was seen just once. This chain's CDR3 is CASTITSGRAIYNEQFF. CDR3 sequence (DNA): TGTGCCAGCACCATTACTAGCGGGAGGGCCATTTACAATGAGCAGTTCTTC. V usage is TRBV28 and J usage is TRBJ2-1, with TRBD2 matching 13 bases. This CDR3 contains 17 residues. CDR1 and CDR2 from the germline V gene are MDHEN and SYDVKM. J gave up 4 bases and V 7 bases, and 10 bases lay outside the gene matches.

V and J are TRBV15 and TRBJ1-5; tentative D call: TRBD1 (6 bases). There are 17 residues in the CDR3. The germline CDR1 and CDR2 sequences are LNHNV and YYDKDF (reference sequence). V dropped 3 bases and J dropped 0 bases, with 15 bases sitting between them. In DNA form, the CDR3 reads TGTGCCACCAGCAGCCTAAAGACAGGAGGTAGCAATCAGCCCCAGCATTTT. Protein sequence: CATSSLKTGGSNQPQHF.

The rearrangement uses TRBV4-3 and TRBJ2-3, with 8 bases that match TRBD1. The CDR3 spans 16 residues. The germline V gene has CDR1 LGHNA and CDR2 YSLEER. Trimming cost V 0 bases and J 6 bases; bases outside gene matches: 8. CDR3: CASSQEGGQGWDTQYF. The CDR3, as DNA: TGCGCCAGCAGCCAAGAGGGTGGACAGGGCTGGGATACGCAGTATTTT.

This CDR3 reads CASSQVGGATTDTQYF. Here the CDR3 DNA reads TGTGCCAGCAGCCAAGTGGGGGGGGCAACCACAGATACGCAGTATTTT. This chain links TRBV3-1 (or the pseudogene TRBV3-2) with TRBJ2-3; tentative D call: TRBD2 (7 bases). Germline V gene lookup returns CDR1 LGHDT and CDR2 YNNKEL (reference sequence). The length of the CDR3 is 16 residues. V was clipped by 1 base and J by 2 bases, with 13 bases between them.

The rearrangement links TRBV3-1 (or the pseudogene TRBV3-2) to TRBJ2-7; 13 nucleotides match TRBD2. After removal of 5 bases from V and 2 bases from J, the junction contained 0 bases not matched to a gene. The CDR3 is 14 amino acids. Looked up from germline, CDR1 is LGHDT and CDR2 is YNNKEL (reference sequence). The CDR3 spells CASSGLAGAYEQYF. The CDR3 coding sequence is TGTGCCAGCAGCGGACTAGCGGGAGCCTACGAGCAGTACTTC.

This clone was counted once. The CDR3 nucleotides read TGTGCCAGCAGCGTGGACTACCAAGAGACCCAGTACTTC. It specifies CASSVDYQETQYF. The genes are TRBV5-4 and TRBJ2-5; the D gene is possibly TRBD2 (5 bases). The germline V gene has CDR1 SGHNT and CDR2 YYREEE (reference sequence). The CDR3 has 13 residues. Trimming left V 4 bases short and J 0 bases short, with 7 bases between.

This sequence joins TRBV9 and TRBJ2-3, with 7 bases that match TRBD2. With 0 bases clipped from V and 4 bases from J, the junction kept 8 bases outside the gene matches. CDR3 length equals 16 residues. Germline V gene sequence: CDR1 SGDLS, CDR2 YYNGEE. The CDR3 bases are TGTGCCAGCAGCGTAGGTGGGAGGGCCTTTTCAGATACGCAGTATTTT. Its protein product is CASSVGGRAFSDTQYF.

CDR3 DNA: TGTGCCAGTAGTATAGATTTAGAACTAGCGGCCTACAATGAGCAGTTCTTC. Protein sequence: CASSIDLELAAYNEQFF. J is TRBJ2-1 and V is TRBV19, with 8 bases aligning to TRBD2. There are 17 residues in the CDR3. V gave up 0 bases and J gave up 2 bases; unmatched junction bases: 6. In germline, CDR1 is LNHDA, CDR2 SQIVND (reference sequence).

V gene TRBV3-1 (or the pseudogene TRBV3-2) combines with J gene TRBJ1-4, with unresolved D. From germline, CDR1 is LGHDT and CDR2 YNNKEL (reference sequence). The CDR3 has 15 residues. V was shortened by 4 bases and J by 0 bases, with 9 bases between the two germline ends. The CDR3 DNA reads TGTGCCAGCAGCCCTGACACTGCAACTAATGAAAAACTGTTTTTT. This encodes CASSPDTATNEKLFF.

CDR3 in amino acids: CASSEPGQGFREKLFF. The CDR3 coding sequence is TGTGCCAGCAGTGAACCGGGACAGGGGTTTCGTGAAAAACTGTTTTTT. The chain links TRBV28 to TRBJ1-4; 10 nucleotides match TRBD1. J lost 7 bases, V lost 5 bases, and 10 bases had no gene match. The CDR3 consists of 16 residues. Per germline, CDR1 MDHEN and CDR2 SYDVKM.

CDR3 loop: CASSPGVSNQPQHF. The CDR3 nucleotides are TGTGCCAGCTCACCCGGGGTAAGCAATCAGCCCCAGCATTTT. The chain joins TRBV18 to TRBJ1-5; D ambiguous. Germline assignment: CDR1 KGHSH and CDR2 LQKENI. The CDR3 has 14 amino acids. Between the trimmed V and J ends, which lost 3 bases and 1 base, there was a span of 7 bases.

This chain uses TRBV6-5 with TRBJ2-3, with 7 bases that match TRBD1. The CDR3 runs to 13 residues. Germline assignment: CDR1 MNHEY and CDR2 SVGAGI. The trim removed 5 bases at V and 5 bases at J, leaving 4 bases unmatched. The CDR3 region is CASSHRGGDTQYF. The CDR3 region has the DNA TGTGCCAGCAGTCACAGGGGTGGAGATACGCAGTATTTT.

As to this clone: Its ends do not fully match the called genes, so a read error is possible. The gene calls are TRBV7-7 and TRBJ1-6, with a tentative D call TRBD1 (5 bases). Germline CDR1 SSHAT, CDR2 FNYEAQ (reference sequence). The CDR3 sequence is 14 residues long. CDR3 amino acids: CASSLARVGSPLHF. The CDR3 region has the DNA TGTGCTAGCAGCTTAGCCAGGGTGGGTTCACCCCTCCACTTT.

The chain couples TRBV5-4 to TRBJ2-5, with TRBD2 matching 7 bases. Germline V gene data show CDR1 as SGHNT and CDR2 as YYREEE (reference sequence). The CDR3 consists of 14 residues. After removal of 3 bases from V and 5 bases from J, the junction contained 7 bases not matched to a gene. The CDR3 region is CASSSAGVGETQYF. For the CDR3, the DNA is TGTGCCAGCAGCTCGGCGGGAGTAGGGGAGACCCAGTACTTC.

Points on this clone: Mismatch with germline at one junction end may stem from a read error. This chain connects TRBV7-8 to TRBJ1-2, with 10 bases aligning to TRBD1. CDR1 is SGHVS, CDR2 FQNEAQ, per germline. The CDR3 runs 17 residues. CDR3 residues: CASSLAYEGQGNSGYTF. In nucleotides, the CDR3 is TGTGCCAGCAGCTTAGCCTATGAGGGACAGGGGAACTCTGGCTACACCTTC.

The chain links TRBV11-2 to TRBJ1-1; D remains ambiguous. V was shortened by 5 bases and J by 4 bases, with 17 bases between the two germline ends. The CDR3 is 15 residues long. The V gene's germline CDR1 is SGHAT and CDR2 FQNNGV. The CDR3 region is CASSPAWRVGTEAFF. DNA of the CDR3: TGTGCCAGCAGCCCCGCCTGGAGGGTCGGCACTGAAGCTTTCTTT.

This chain connects TRBV11-2 to TRBJ2-4; tentatively, D is TRBD2 (5 bases). Germline values: CDR1 SGHAT, CDR2 FQNNGV. The CDR3 totals 15 residues. The V and J ends lost 1 base and 0 bases respectively, with 7 bases between them. The CDR3 DNA reads as TGTGCCAGCAGCTTAGCTGGGAGAGCCAAAAACATTCAGTACTTC. It translates to CASSLAGRAKNIQYF.